These T cell receptor beta chains were read from a single sample in a study of CD8 T cells in ankylosing spondylitis. TCRdb reprocessed the 5' RACE reads via MiXCR and lists one record per CDR3 protein. The sample includes 200,000 to 250,000 distinct CDR3 sequences, approximately 7.4% of them seen just once. The specimen sequenced was blood, either unsorted or a sorted T cell fraction (not recorded which). The receptors derive from a male donor with ankylosing spondylitis. Each CDR3 is given with its conserved first and last residue. The order of the fields is D gene, J gene, clone size, V gene, CDR3 protein, CDR3 DNA. D genes are given only for firm matches. Clone sizes are given selectively: once, few, many, or a class where the clone is expanded.

d_gene: .
j_gene: TRBJ2-7
abundance: many
v_gene: TRBV7-8
CDR3aa: CASSLGRLSSYEQYF
CDR3nt: TGTGCCAGCAGCTTAGGGCGTTTGAGCTCCTACGAGCAGTACTTC

d_gene: TRBD1
j_gene: TRBJ2-3
abundance: few
v_gene: TRBV5-5
CDR3aa: CASRTGWKDTQYF
CDR3nt: TGTGCCAGCAGGACAGGGTGGAAGGATACGCAGTATTTT

d_gene: .
j_gene: TRBJ2-1
abundance: many
v_gene: TRBV29-1
CDR3aa: CSVRGAGNYNEQFF
CDR3nt: TGCAGCGTGAGGGGGGCAGGTAACTACAATGAGCAGTTCTTC

d_gene: .
j_gene: TRBJ1-5
abundance: many
v_gene: TRBV20-1
CDR3aa: CSARDMEVGDFQPQHF
CDR3nt: TGCAGTGCTAGAGATATGGAAGTGGGGGATTTTCAGCCCCAGCATTTT

d_gene: .
j_gene: TRBJ2-1
abundance: many
v_gene: TRBV6-5
CDR3aa: CASSYVGGYNEQFF
CDR3nt: TGTGCCAGCAGTTACGTCGGTGGATACAATGAGCAGTTCTTC

d_gene: .
j_gene: TRBJ2-7
abundance: many
v_gene: TRBV13
CDR3aa: CASSLAPDGAYEQYF
CDR3nt: TGTGCCAGCAGCTTGGCTCCGGACGGGGCCTACGAGCAGTACTTC

d_gene: .
j_gene: TRBJ2-2
abundance: many
v_gene: TRBV7-9
CDR3aa: CASSLGGSTGELFF
CDR3nt: TGTGCCAGCAGCCTAGGGGGTAGCACCGGGGAGCTGTTTTTT

d_gene: TRBD2
j_gene: TRBJ2-1
abundance: many
v_gene: TRBV4-3
CDR3aa: CASSQGPTSGIRNEQFF
CDR3nt: TGCGCCAGCAGCCAGGGCCCCACTAGCGGGATTCGGAATGAGCAGTTCTTC

d_gene: TRBD1
j_gene: TRBJ2-1
abundance: many
v_gene: TRBV4-3
CDR3aa: CASSQVAVRQGIDEQFF
CDR3nt: TGCGCCAGCAGCCAAGTTGCCGTGAGACAGGGGATCGATGAGCAGTTCTTC

d_gene: .
j_gene: TRBJ1-6
abundance: .
v_gene: TRBV13
CDR3aa: CASSLLWTNNSPLHF
CDR3nt: TGTGCCAGCAGCTTACTGTGGACCAATAATTCACCCCTCCACTTT

d_gene: .
j_gene: TRBJ2-3
abundance: many
v_gene: TRBV12-3/TRBV12-4
CDR3aa: CASRAGTSGKDTQYF
CDR3nt: TGTGCCAGCAGAGCCGGGACATCTGGAAAAGATACGCAGTATTTT

d_gene: .
j_gene: TRBJ1-2
abundance: many
v_gene: TRBV9
CDR3aa: CASSVEGYHGYTF
CDR3nt: TGTGCCAGCAGCGTAGAAGGTTACCATGGCTACACCTTC

d_gene: .
j_gene: TRBJ2-2
abundance: many
v_gene: TRBV6-2/TRBV6-3
CDR3aa: CASSYPRDAITGELFF
CDR3nt: TGTGCCAGCAGTTACCCCCGGGACGCTATCACCGGGGAGCTGTTTTTT

d_gene: .
j_gene: TRBJ2-1
abundance: many
v_gene: TRBV29-1
CDR3aa: CSGSEGGSYNEQFF
CDR3nt: TGCAGCGGATCGGAAGGGGGCTCCTACAATGAGCAGTTCTTC

d_gene: TRBD2
j_gene: TRBJ2-3
abundance: .
v_gene: TRBV7-2
CDR3aa: CASSPTSGGSTDTQYF
CDR3nt: TGTGCCAGCAGCCCTACTAGCGGGGGGAGCACAGATACGCAGTATTTT

d_gene: .
j_gene: TRBJ1-1
abundance: many
v_gene: TRBV5-1
CDR3aa: CASSLDWNTEAFF
CDR3nt: TGCGCCAGCAGCTTGGACTGGAACACTGAAGCTTTCTTT

d_gene: .
j_gene: TRBJ2-3
abundance: few
v_gene: TRBV6-2/TRBV6-3
CDR3aa: CASSYQTVDSTDTQYF
CDR3nt: TGTGCCAGCAGTTACCAGACAGTCGACAGCACAGATACGCAGTATTTT

d_gene: .
j_gene: TRBJ2-7
abundance: many
v_gene: TRBV29-1
CDR3aa: CSVESGELGYEQYF
CDR3nt: TGCAGCGTTGAGTCGGGGGAGCTTGGGTACGAGCAGTACTTC

d_gene: .
j_gene: TRBJ1-1
abundance: .
v_gene: TRBV28
CDR3aa: CASSREEARLAGAFF
CDR3nt: TGTGCCAGCAGCCGAGAAGAGGCCCGCCTCGCTGGAGCTTTCTTT

d_gene: .
j_gene: TRBJ2-7
abundance: few
v_gene: TRBV4-1
CDR3aa: CASSQEEGMVEQYF
CDR3nt: TGCGCCAGCAGCCAAGAGGAGGGGATGGTCGAGCAGTACTTC

d_gene: .
j_gene: TRBJ2-3
abundance: .
v_gene: TRBV20-1
CDR3aa: CSVKRLRATDTQYF
CDR3nt: TGCAGTGTAAAGCGGCTGCGGGCCACAGATACGCAGTATTTT

d_gene: .
j_gene: TRBJ2-1
abundance: many
v_gene: TRBV7-7
CDR3aa: CASSLPGSEQFF
CDR3nt: TGTGCTAGCAGCTTACCAGGGAGTGAGCAGTTCTTC

d_gene: .
j_gene: TRBJ1-5
abundance: many
v_gene: TRBV7-2
CDR3aa: CANGPRAQHF
CDR3nt: TGTGCCAACGGGCCGCGGGCCCAGCATTTT

d_gene: TRBD1
j_gene: TRBJ1-2
abundance: many
v_gene: TRBV4-3
CDR3aa: CASSQDRDRPYYGYTF
CDR3nt: TGCGCCAGCAGCCAAGACCGGGACAGGCCTTACTATGGCTACACCTTC

d_gene: .
j_gene: TRBJ1-1
abundance: few
v_gene: TRBV7-9
CDR3aa: CASLPRTARVLNTEAFF
CDR3nt: TGTGCCAGCCTCCCAAGGACAGCCCGGGTCTTGAACACTGAAGCTTTCTTT

d_gene: TRBD2
j_gene: TRBJ2-5
abundance: many
v_gene: TRBV5-5
CDR3aa: CASSIGLAGGQETQYF
CDR3nt: TGTGCCAGCAGCATAGGACTAGCGGGAGGGCAAGAGACCCAGTACTTC

d_gene: TRBD1
j_gene: TRBJ1-1
abundance: many
v_gene: TRBV4-3
CDR3aa: CASSQGTGSNTEAFF
CDR3nt: TGCGCCAGCAGCCAAGGGACAGGCTCGAACACTGAAGCTTTCTTT

d_gene: .
j_gene: TRBJ2-7
abundance: many
v_gene: TRBV28
CDR3aa: CASSLSLAAQYEQYF
CDR3nt: TGTGCCAGCAGCCTATCCCTGGCAGCACAGTACGAGCAGTACTTC